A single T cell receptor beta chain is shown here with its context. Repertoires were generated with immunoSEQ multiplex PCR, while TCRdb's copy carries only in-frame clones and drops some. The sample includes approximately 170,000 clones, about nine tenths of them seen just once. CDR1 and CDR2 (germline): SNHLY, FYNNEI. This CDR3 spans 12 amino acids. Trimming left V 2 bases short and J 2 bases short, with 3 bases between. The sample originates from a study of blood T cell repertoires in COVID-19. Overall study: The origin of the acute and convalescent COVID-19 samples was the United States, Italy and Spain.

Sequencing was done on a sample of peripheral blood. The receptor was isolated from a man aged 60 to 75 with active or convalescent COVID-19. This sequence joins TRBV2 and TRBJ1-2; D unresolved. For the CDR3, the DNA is TGTGCCAGCAGTGAACAGAACTATGGCTACACCTTC. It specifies CASSEQNYGYTF.